This is a list of T cell receptor beta chains from one sample in a study of blood T cells in healthy people across ages. TCRdb re-called the 5' RACE reads through MiXCR, storing one row per CDR3 protein. The table has 750,000 to 1,000,000 distinct CDR3 sequences, almost 30% seen once. The same data also went into a second study, on T cells of mothers and their children.

The sequencing input was blood. The source is a woman between 40 and 55 years old in good health. The CDR3 runs from the conserved cysteine through the conserved F or W. D genes are given only for firm matches. Expanded clones get a size class; other rows say once, few or many, or leave the size out.

>TRBV5-1|TRBD1|TRBJ2-7|15|many
CASSPHGGQRYEQYF
TGCGCCAGCAGCCCCCATGGGGGACAGCGTTACGAGCAGTACTTC
>TRBV29-1|.|TRBJ2-1|15|many
CSVVVGLTSYNEQFF
TGCAGCGTTGTGGTGGGTCTTACCTCCTACAATGAGCAGTTCTTC
>TRBV28|.|TRBJ1-1|17|few
CASTSDGVLSLWTEAFF
TGTGCCAGCACCTCCGACGGGGTACTAAGTTTGTGGACTGAAGCTTTCTTT
>TRBV7-6|TRBD1|TRBJ1-3|15|few
CASSLALTGGNTIYF
TGTGCCAGCAGCTTAGCGCTGACAGGGGGAAACACCATATATTTT
>TRBV28|.|TRBJ2-7|16|many
CASSPRRRAGTYEQYF
TGTGCCAGCAGTCCCCGACGAAGGGCGGGTACCTACGAGCAGTACTTC
>TRBV28|TRBD1|TRBJ1-5|17|.
CASSLVGQGGRNQPQHF
TGTGCCAGCAGTTTGGTCGGACAGGGGGGTAGAAATCAGCCCCAGCATTTT
>TRBV6-2/TRBV6-3|TRBD1|TRBJ2-7|16|.
CASSYDRTGRSYEQYF
TGTGCCAGCAGTTACGATCGGACAGGCCGCTCCTACGAGCAGTACTTC
>TRBV28|.|TRBJ1-3|14|few
CASSSGAPGNTIYF
TGTGCCAGCAGTTCGGGGGCCCCTGGAAACACCATATATTTT
>TRBV18|.|TRBJ2-7|15|few
CASSPPLSPPYEQYF
TGTGCCAGCTCACCACCGTTAAGTCCTCCCTACGAGCAGTACTTC
>TRBV4-1|.|TRBJ1-2|15|.
CAGSQDQGIDYGYTF
TGCGCCGGCAGCCAAGATCAGGGCATAGACTATGGCTACACCTTC
>TRBV20-1|TRBD2|TRBJ2-1|16|.
CSAGTSGGTLDDEQFF
TGCAGTGCTGGGACTAGCGGGGGGACCCTAGATGATGAGCAGTTCTTC
>TRBV20-1|TRBD1|TRBJ2-7|14|many
CSATRQGGIYEQYF
TGCAGTGCTACACGACAGGGGGGGATCTACGAGCAGTACTTC
>TRBV20-1|.|TRBJ2-3|14|.
CSASTGRGTDTQYF
TGCAGTGCTAGCACGGGACGCGGCACAGATACGCAGTATTTT
>TRBV12-3/TRBV12-4|.|TRBJ2-7|15|.
CASSPGTAATYEQYF
TGTGCCAGCAGTCCAGGGACGGCGGCAACCTACGAGCAGTACTTC
>TRBV4-1|.|TRBJ2-7|19|few
CASSQDLQGTTLSTYEQYF
TGCGCCAGCAGCCAGGACCTACAGGGAACTACCCTTTCTACCTACGAGCAGTACTTC
>TRBV15|.|TRBJ1-2|14|.
CATSSYVGNYGYTF
TGTGCCACCAGCAGCTATGTGGGCAACTATGGCTACACCTTC
>TRBV5-1|.|TRBJ2-1|15|.
CASSHGGASYNEQFF
TGCGCCAGCAGCCATGGGGGGGCGTCCTACAATGAGCAGTTCTTC
>TRBV7-9|.|TRBJ2-1|12|many
CASSLVVVEQFF
TGTGCCAGCAGCTTAGTCGTCGTTGAGCAGTTCTTC
>TRBV13|TRBD1|TRBJ2-4|17|few
CASSISRDSLAKNIQYF
TGTGCCAGCAGCATAAGCCGGGACAGCCTAGCCAAAAACATTCAGTACTTC
>TRBV29-1|.|TRBJ1-2|14|once
CSVEDRGLRYGYTF
TGCAGCGTTGAAGATAGGGGACTAAGATATGGCTACACCTTC
>TRBV7-9|.|TRBJ1-4|15|.
CASSLEGRGPEKLFF
TGTGCCAGCAGCTTAGAGGGGAGGGGACCTGAAAAACTGTTTTTT
>TRBV6-4|TRBD2|TRBJ2-1|17|few
CASSDSGGVAPQETQFF
TGTGCCAGCAGTGACTCGGGGGGGGTCGCACCCCAAGAGACCCAGTTCTTC
>TRBV4-1|TRBD1|TRBJ2-1|15|.
CASSQPRQGGRKQFF
TGCGCCAGCAGCCAACCCCGACAGGGGGGCCGGAAGCAGTTCTTC
>TRBV18|.|TRBJ1-5|16|few
CASSLPGVSGNQPQHF
TGTGCCAGCTCACTACCGGGGGTCAGCGGCAATCAGCCCCAGCATTTT
>TRBV20-1|.|TRBJ1-1|16|many
CSAILGGAGKNTEAFF
TGCAGTGCTATTTTAGGGGGGGCTGGCAAGAACACTGAAGCTTTCTTT
>TRBV11-2|.|TRBJ2-7|14|many
CASSLRGSTYEQYF
TGTGCCAGCAGCCTGAGGGGAAGTACCTACGAGCAGTACTTC
>TRBV29-1|.|TRBJ2-7|12|many
CSVEDTPYEQYF
TGCAGCGTTGAAGATACTCCCTACGAGCAGTACTTC
>TRBV3-1|.|TRBJ2-7|13|few
CASSLLGGAEQYF
TGTGCCAGCAGCCTCCTAGGCGGGGCCGAGCAGTACTTC
>TRBV28|TRBD1|TRBJ2-7|16|many
CASSRPDRKHTYEQYF
TGTGCCAGCAGTCGACCGGACAGGAAACACACCTACGAGCAGTACTTC
>TRBV3-1|.|TRBJ2-7|14|many
CASSQAGGAYEQYF
TGTGCCAGCAGCCAAGCAGGCGGAGCCTACGAGCAGTACTTC
>TRBV2|TRBD2|TRBJ2-5|13|few
CASRDSGGETQYF
TGTGCCAGCAGGGATAGCGGGGGAGAGACCCAGTACTTC
>TRBV25-1|TRBD1|TRBJ1-2|11|.
CANRGDYGYTF
TGTGCCAACAGGGGGGACTATGGCTACACCTTC
>TRBV28|.|TRBJ1-2|15|.
CASSLSLEGLYGYTF
TGTGCCAGCAGTTTATCACTGGAAGGCTTATATGGCTACACCTTC
>TRBV9|.|TRBJ1-4|12|.
CASSPQGRKLFF
TGTGCCAGCAGCCCCCAGGGGAGAAAACTGTTTTTT
>TRBV28|.|TRBJ2-5|13|many
CASSPLARETQYF
TGTGCCAGCAGTCCACTAGCCCGAGAGACCCAGTACTTC
>TRBV20-1|.|TRBJ2-1|16|.
CSARDLTQHAYNEQFF
TGCAGTGCTAGAGATCTTACCCAACATGCCTACAATGAGCAGTTCTTC
>TRBV28|TRBD1|TRBJ2-7|14|few
CASISGQGIHEQYF
TGTGCCAGCATTTCCGGACAGGGAATCCACGAGCAGTACTTC